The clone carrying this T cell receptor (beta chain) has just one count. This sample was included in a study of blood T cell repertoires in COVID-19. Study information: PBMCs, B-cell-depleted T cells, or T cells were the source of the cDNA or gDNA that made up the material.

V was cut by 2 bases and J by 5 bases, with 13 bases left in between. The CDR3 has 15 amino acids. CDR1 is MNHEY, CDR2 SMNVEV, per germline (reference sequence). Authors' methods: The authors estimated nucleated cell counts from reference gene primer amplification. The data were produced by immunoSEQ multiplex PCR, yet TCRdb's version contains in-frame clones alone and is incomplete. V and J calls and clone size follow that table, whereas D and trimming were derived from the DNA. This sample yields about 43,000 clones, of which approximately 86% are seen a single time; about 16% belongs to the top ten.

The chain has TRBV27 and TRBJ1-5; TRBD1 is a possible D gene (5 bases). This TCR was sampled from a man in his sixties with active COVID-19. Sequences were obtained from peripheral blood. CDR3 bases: TGTGCCAGCAGTTTACGGCAGGGATTAGATCAGCCCCAGCATTTT. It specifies CASSLRQGLDQPQHF.